Following are 7 T cell receptor beta chains from one sample sequenced in a study of radiotherapy plus CTLA-4 blockade in lung cancer. The table came from immunoSEQ multiplex PCR; TCRdb's copy has only in-frame clones and leaves some out. The table lists around 95,000 clones, about 83% of them singletons, with 0.75% to 0.85% in the top ten. This specimen was peripheral blood, taken from a patient treated with radiotherapy plus ipilimumab. The receptors were gathered from a human donor with non-small cell lung cancer who had stable disease on radiotherapy plus ipilimumab.

The J gene is TRBJ1-2, the V gene TRBV14, with D possibly TRBD1 on 6 matching bases. The ends were cut back, 2 bases at V and 4 bases at J, with 11 bases in the middle. The CDR3 runs 14 residues. CDR1 and CDR2 from the germline V gene are SGHDN and FVKESK. In DNA form, the CDR3 reads TGTGCCAGCAGCCAATGGGCGGGGGCCTATGGCTACACCTTC. It encodes CASSQWAGAYGYTF.

The chain joins TRBV5-1 to TRBJ2-7, with 11 positions matching TRBD1. The CDR3 consists of 13 residues. Germline CDR1 reads SGHRS; CDR2 reads YFSETQ. After removal of 4 bases from V and 5 bases from J, the junction contained 2 bases not matched to a gene. CDR3 nucleotides: TGCGCCAGCAGCAGGGACAGGGGGGACGAGCAGTACTTC. This translates into CASSRDRGDEQYF.

The chain carries TRBV5-1 and TRBJ2-1; 8 bases match TRBD2. Germline assignment: CDR1 SGHRS and CDR2 YFSETQ. V trimming: 2 bases; J trimming: 7 bases; junction bases outside the gene matches: 5. The CDR3 has 14 amino acids. CDR3 coding DNA: TGCGCCAGCAGCTTCACGGGGGGGAGGAATGAGCAGTTCTTC. As protein: CASSFTGGRNEQFF.

This clone has a handful of counts. The V gene is TRBV7-9, the J gene TRBJ1-1, with no clear D. In germline, CDR1 is SEHNR, CDR2 FQNEAQ (reference sequence). CDR3 length equals 12 residues. The ends were cut back, 6 bases at V and 1 base at J, with 6 bases in the middle. The CDR3 coding sequence is TGTGCCAGCAGGGGGAAGAACACTGAAGCTTTCTTT. Translating gives CASRGKNTEAFF.

The rearrangement joins TRBV27 to TRBJ1-5, with D unclear. V was clipped by 0 bases and J by 2 bases, with 5 bases between them. The CDR3 sequence is 14 residues long. Germline lookup yields CDR1 MNHEY and CDR2 SMNVEV (reference sequence). CDR3 sequence: CASSLSAGNQPQHF. In DNA form, the CDR3 reads TGTGCCAGCAGTTTATCGGCGGGCAATCAGCCCCAGCATTTT.

The chain links TRBV5-4 to TRBJ2-5; 11 bases map to TRBD1. Unmatched junction bases numbered 3, after V lost 0 bases and J lost 5 bases. This CDR3 has 15 amino acids. Germline values: CDR1 SGHNT, CDR2 YYREEE (reference sequence). As DNA, the CDR3 is TGTGCCAGCAGCTTGGGGACAGGGGGCCATGAGACCCAGTACTTC. It is translated as CASSLGTGGHETQYF. Full variable domain (missing parts from reference TRBV5-4 and TRBJ2-5): ETGVTQSPTHLIKTRGQQVTLRCSSQSGHNTVSWYQQALGQGPQFIFQYYREEENGRGNFPPRFSGLQFPNYSSELNVNALELDDSALYLCASSLGTGGHETQYFGPGTRLLVL.

The J gene is TRBJ1-2, the V gene TRBV5-1, with D possibly being TRBD1 (5 bases). This CDR3 is built from 15 residues. V was pared by 0 bases and J by 6 bases, with 15 bases between. Germline lookup yields CDR1 SGHRS and CDR2 YFSETQ. The CDR3 nucleotides are TGCGCCAGCAGCTTGGGGTCAGGGCGAAGGGATGGCTACACCTTC. It is translated as CASSLGSGRRDGYTF.